This T cell receptor beta chain originates from a study of CD8+ T cells in alopecia areata. Study-level background: Tofacitinib ran for 6 to 18 months before 6 months off drug. Overall study results and limits: Scalp and blood samples kept many expanded lesional clones throughout tofacitinib. Tofacitinib significantly lowered scalp clonality and expanded CD8+ clones among the top 100.

TCR sequencing used cDNA made by reverse transcription of extracted RNA. Produced via immunoSEQ multiplex PCR; TCRdb's table is partial and in-frame only. The sample lists more than 95,000 clones, 58% occurring once. The CDR3 totals 11 residues. The ends were cut back, 5 bases at V and 5 bases at J, with 10 bases in the middle. Germline CDR1 is SQVTM and CDR2 is ANQGSEA. On this clone itself: Its antigen is as yet unknown.

Regarding treatment: oral pan-JAK inhibitor, 5-10 mg twice daily. Peripheral blood and lesional scalp punch biopsies were taken from alopecia areata patients. The TCR was taken from a human donor with alopecia areata. This chain links TRBV29-1 with TRBJ2-7, with a weak D call TRBD1 (5 bases). Source: CD8+ T cells sorted from blood, taken at week 4, from a patient treated with tofacitinib. The CDR3 DNA is TGCAGCGTTTTCTCAGGGAACGAGCAGTACTTC. Translated, it gives CSVFSGNEQYF.